The TCR beta chain described here comes from a study of blood T cell repertoires in COVID-19. Across the whole study: Some COVID-19 samples were acute and others convalescent; all came from the United States, Italy and Spain.

In germline, CDR1 is MGHRA, CDR2 YSYEKL. V was cut by 0 bases and J by 10 bases, with 16 bases left in between. The CDR3 contains 14 residues. There are a few counts of this clone. Measured with immunoSEQ multiplex PCR; TCRdb has only the in-frame clones, and not every one. This table has 51,000 or so clones, about four fifths appearing once. The V and J genes are TRBV4-1 and TRBJ2-7; possible D gene TRBD1, 5 bases. Sequenced sample: peripheral blood. The receptor was isolated from a man between 65 and 85 years old with active COVID-19. The CDR3 reads CASSQEAGRYGQYF. Written as DNA, the CDR3 is TGCGCCAGCAGCCAAGAAGCAGGGCGCTACGGACAGTACTTC.